In its sample, the clone carrying this TCR beta chain was seen once. Its target is not known. This sample stems from a study of cytomegalovirus exposure and HLA in healthy donors. General study points: According to the study, roughly 160 TCR beta chains were cytomegalovirus-associated. Cytomegalovirus status was reportedly diagnosed by the classifier with high sensitivity and specificity. It was confirmed in vitro that a few of the CMV-associated chains were specific for CMV antigens.

Here immunoSEQ multiplex PCR was the method, and the copy in TCRdb shows in-frame clones only, minus some. The sample holds under 95,000 clones, over 85% seen once. The germline gives CDR1 LNHDA, CDR2 SQIVND (reference sequence). This CDR3 has 18 amino acids. V was cut by 6 bases and J by 7 bases, with 28 bases left in between. Separate from the 666-subject first cohort was the approximately 120-subject validation cohort, to which the donors belonged. The sequence was obtained from a woman aged 18-29 years in good health and CMV-seronegative. The source material was PBMCs. V gene TRBV19 combines with J gene TRBJ1-5; a possible D gene is TRBD1 (5 bases). The DNA for the CDR3 is TGTGCCAGTAGCCCCCCGCCGACAGTAGGGTTGTTAATGCAGCCCCAGCATTTT. It codes for CASSPPPTVGLLMQPQHF.